A selection of T cell receptor beta chains follows, all from one sample in a study of cytomegalovirus exposure and HLA in healthy donors. Sequencing was performed with immunoSEQ multiplex PCR; in TCRdb, only in-frame clones are kept and a portion is missing. The sample holds about 97,000 clones, roughly four fifths seen once. Sequenced sample: PBMCs. The receptors shown here come from a middle-aged man in good health and CMV-seronegative. Each CDR3 is given with its conserved first and last residue. D genes are given only for firm matches. Not all rows give a size; the values are once, few, many and, for expanded clones, a class.

>-|-|TRBJ2-5|TRBV29-1
TGCAGCGTTGAGGGACATATCCAAGAGACCCAGTACTTC
CSVEGHIQETQYF
>TRBD1|-|TRBJ1-6|TRBV7-3
TGTGCCAGCAGCGCGGGACAGGGGACTTCACCCCTCCACTTT
CASSAGQGTSPLHF
>TRBD2|-|TRBJ2-7|TRBV19
TGTGCCAGTAGTCCCCCTAGCGGGGGGGCCTCGTACCGGGACGAGCAGTACTTC
CASSPPSGGASYRDEQYF
>-|-|TRBJ2-7|TRBV4-2
TGTGCCAGCAGCGAGGGCGGGCCCCAACCAGGGCAGTACTTC
CASSEGGPQPGQYF
>TRBD2|-|TRBJ2-5|TRBV4-3
TGCGCCAGCAGCCAGGTCTTGACGGGGGGTCGGGAGACCCAGTACTTC
CASSQVLTGGRETQYF
>-|few|TRBJ2-1|TRBV4-1
TGCGCCAGCAGGCGTCTGGACATCTTCTCCTACAATGAGCAGTTCTTC
CASRRLDIFSYNEQFF
>TRBD1|-|TRBJ1-1|TRBV2
TGTGCCAGCAGTGAAGCGAGGGACAGATGGGAAACTGAAGCTTTCTTT
CASSEARDRWETEAFF
>TRBD2|-|TRBJ2-7|TRBV7-2
TGTGCCAGCAGCCTGACTAGCGGGTTAACCTACGAGCAGTACTTC
CASSLTSGLTYEQYF
>-|-|TRBJ2-1|TRBV6-1
TGTGCCAGCAGTGAAGGGGCAGCCACCTACAATGAGCAGTTCTTC
CASSEGAATYNEQFF
>-|-|TRBJ2-3|TRBV2
TGTGCCAGCAGTGACCGGACTATCACAGATACGCAGTATTTT
CASSDRTITDTQYF
>-|-|TRBJ1-2|TRBV29-1
TGCAGCGTTCCCGAGGGCGTTTTCTATGGCTACACCTTC
CSVPEGVFYGYTF
>-|-|TRBJ2-2|TRBV5-6
TGTGCCAGCAGCTGGCAGTGGCAGGGATTGGCCGGGGAGCTGTTTTTT
CASSWQWQGLAGELFF
>-|once|TRBJ1-5|TRBV19
TGTGCCAGTAGTATATTAGATAGATATAGCAATCAGCCCCAGCATTTT
CASSILDRYSNQPQHF
>TRBD2|-|TRBJ2-7|TRBV9
TGTGCCAGCGGTTTACTAGCGGGGGGCACCTACGAGCAGTACTTC
CASGLLAGGTYEQYF
>TRBD2|-|TRBJ2-3|TRBV9
TGTGCCAGCAGCGTTTTTGGACTTGCGGGGGGCACAGATACGCAGTATTTT
CASSVFGLAGGTDTQYF
>TRBD1|-|TRBJ1-5|TRBV6-1
TGTGCCAGCAGTGAGGACAGGGCGATGAGTCAGCCCCAGCATTTT
CASSEDRAMSQPQHF
>-|-|TRBJ2-2|TRBV29-1
TGCAGCGTTGAGACACGACGAACCGGGGAGCTGTTTTTT
CSVETRRTGELFF
>TRBD2|-|TRBJ2-1|TRBV5-4
TGTGCCAGCAGCTCAGGACTAGCGGGGGCCCTACCTTACAATGAGCAGTTCTTC
CASSSGLAGALPYNEQFF
>-|-|TRBJ2-3|TRBV11-3
TGTGCCAGCAGTCGACGGTCGGGGAGCACAGATACGCAGTATTTT
CASSRRSGSTDTQYF
>-|-|TRBJ1-4|TRBV6-1
TGTGCCAGCAGTGAGGTCCCTAGTAGTGAAAAACTGTTTTTT
CASSEVPSSEKLFF
>TRBD1|-|TRBJ2-1|TRBV19
TGTGCCAGTAGTTCCCGGACAGGATCTAATCTTTACAATGAGCAGTTCTTC
CASSSRTGSNLYNEQFF
>TRBD1|-|TRBJ1-2|TRBV25-1
TGTGCCAGCAGCGCGCCCCGGGACAGGGGGTATGGCTACACCTTC
CASSAPRDRGYGYTF
>-|-|TRBJ1-1|TRBV11-2
TGTGCCAGCAGGACTATGAACACTGAAGCTTTCTTT
CASRTMNTEAFF
>-|-|TRBJ1-1|TRBV18
TGTGCCAGCTCACCGAACGGGGTCGCTGAAGCTTTCTTT
CASSPNGVAEAFF
>-|few|TRBJ2-1|TRBV27
TGTGCCAGCAGTGCGACAGGCCCTACCTACAATGAGCAGTTCTTC
CASSATGPTYNEQFF
>-|-|TRBJ2-7|TRBV5-5
TGTGCCAGCAGCATAACTCCGACTATTACCTACGAGCAGTACTTC
CASSITPTITYEQYF
>TRBD1|-|TRBJ2-7|TRBV7-2
TGTGCCAGCAGCTGGACAGGGGGCTACGAGCAGTACTTC
CASSWTGGYEQYF
>TRBD2|-|TRBJ2-5|TRBV4-2
TGTGCCAGCAGCGAGGGGACTAGCGGGTCTCAAGGAGAGACCCAGTACTTC
CASSEGTSGSQGETQYF
>TRBD2|many|TRBJ2-7|TRBV19
TGTGCCAGTAGTATAAAGGGACTAGCGGGGGCTACATCCTACGAGCAGTACTTC
CASSIKGLAGATSYEQYF
>-|-|TRBJ1-2|TRBV27
TGTGCCAGCAGTTTATCGCGGGGTGGGTATGGCTACACCTTC
CASSLSRGGYGYTF
>TRBD1|-|TRBJ1-6|TRBV6-6
TGTGCCAGCCGAAATCTGGGACAGACAAATTCACCCCTCCACTTT
CASRNLGQTNSPLHF
>-|few|TRBJ1-1|TRBV9
TGTGCCAGCAGCCCCAGGTGGGACACTGAAGCTTTCTTT
CASSPRWDTEAFF
>-|-|TRBJ2-5|TRBV6-1
TGTGCCAGCAGTGAAGGGTCCGGGGTAGCGGAGACCCAGTACTTC
CASSEGSGVAETQYF
>-|-|TRBJ2-1|TRBV6-5
TGTGCCAGCAGTTTACAGGGATACAATGAGCAGTTCTTC
CASSLQGYNEQFF
>-|-|TRBJ1-5|TRBV28
TGTGCCAGCAGTTTTCCCCCCGATCAGCCCCAGCATTTT
CASSFPPDQPQHF
>-|-|TRBJ2-2|TRBV7-9
TGTGCCAGCAGCTTACAGGGTGGCGGGGAGCTGTTTTTT
CASSLQGGGELFF